What follows are 6 T cell receptor beta chains derived from one specimen sequenced in a study of T cells expressing NK-cell markers. TCRdb re-called the 5' RACE reads and gives one entry per CDR3 protein, without DNA. The table lists 550,000 or so distinct CDR3 sequences. Sequenced: blood T cells: a sorted CD56 or NKG2C T cell subset, CD4+ or CD8+ T cells, or bulk PBMC T cells (not recorded which). The source of these receptors is a man between 18 and 35 years old in good health.

V is TRBV12-3 or TRBV12-4 and J is TRBJ2-7; TCRdb indicates TRBD1, and absent DNA this call remains unverified. This CDR3 region has 14 residues. The CDR3 reads CASSIDRVSYEQYF.

The rearrangement uses TRBV6-2 or TRBV6-3 and TRBJ2-7; with no DNA, the TCRdb D assignment of TRBD2 cannot be verified. Looked up from germline, CDR1 is MNHEY and CDR2 is SVGEGT. The CDR3 sequence is 14 residues long. This chain's CDR3 is CASSFRALSLEQYF.

This sequence joins TRBV15 and TRBJ2-3; TCRdb lists TRBD1, though no DNA is available to test this call. CDR3 length: 16 amino acids. Germline CDR1 is LNHNV and CDR2 is YYDKDF (reference sequence). CDR3 in amino acids: CATSSRIGGSTDTQYF.

This chain links TRBV28 with TRBJ2-5; lacking DNA, the TRBD1 call made by TCRdb goes unchecked. The CDR3 runs to 15 residues. The V gene's germline CDR1 is MDHEN and CDR2 SYDVKM. The CDR3 is CASSFRAGVQETQYF.

The chain joins TRBV12-3 or TRBV12-4 to TRBJ2-1. The CDR3 loop spans 15 amino acids. The CDR3 is CASRNARTTYNEQFF.

The chain employs TRBV4-3 and TRBJ1-1. The CDR3 loop spans 17 amino acids. Germline CDR1 reads LGHNA; CDR2 reads YSLEER. The CDR3: CASSQDLQPTMNTEAFF.